The present T cell receptor (beta chain) was sequenced within a study of CD8 T cells in Susac syndrome. Study-level findings and limits: The study conceded that its TCR sequencing and HLA analysis involved relatively few individuals.

Comment on this clonotype: As yet, its antigen is unknown.

Per germline, CDR1 SGDLS and CDR2 YYNGEE. The CDR3 loop spans 12 amino acids. Between the trimmed V and J ends, which lost 0 bases and 4 bases, there was a span of 4 bases. FACS enriched CD8+ TEMRA cells, while bulk CD8+ and CD4+ were negatively isolated. Random-hexamer reverse transcription was applied to about 0.5 to 1 ug RNA. TCRdb independently ran MiXCR on the immunoSEQ multiplex PCR reads; one entry per CDR3 protein. The sample carries roughly 200,000 distinct CDR3 sequences, roughly 95% recorded once. Sequencing was done on a sample of CD4+ T cells from PBMCs. The chain is built from TRBV9 and TRBJ1-2; D gene uncertain. This clonotype was sampled from a human donor with multiple sclerosis. For the CDR3, the DNA is TGTGCCAGCAGCGTAGTAAGCTATGGCTACACCTTC. This translates into CASSVVSYGYTF.